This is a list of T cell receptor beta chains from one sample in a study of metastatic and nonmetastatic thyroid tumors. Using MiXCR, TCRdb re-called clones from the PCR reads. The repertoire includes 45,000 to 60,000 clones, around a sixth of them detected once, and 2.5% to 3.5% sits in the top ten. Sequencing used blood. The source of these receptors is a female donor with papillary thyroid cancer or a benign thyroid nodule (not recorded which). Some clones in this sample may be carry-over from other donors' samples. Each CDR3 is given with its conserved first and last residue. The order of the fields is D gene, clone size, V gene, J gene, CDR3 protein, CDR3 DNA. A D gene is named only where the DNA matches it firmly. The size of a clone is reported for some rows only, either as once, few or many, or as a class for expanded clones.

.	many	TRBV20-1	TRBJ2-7	CSARDETRDDNHMF	TGCAGTGCTAGAGATGAGACTCGGGATGACAACCATATGTTC
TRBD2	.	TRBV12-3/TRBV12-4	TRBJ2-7	CASMTGTSGLYEQYF	TGTGCCAGTATGACCGGGACTAGCGGACTCTACGAGCAGTACTTC
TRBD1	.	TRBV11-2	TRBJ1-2	CASSLTGGCGYGYTF	TGTGCCAGCAGCCTTACAGGGGGCTGCGGCTATGGCTACACCTTC
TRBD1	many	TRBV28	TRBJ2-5	CASSSYRGQDVETQYF	TGTGCCAGCAGTTCATACAGGGGGCAGGATGTAGAGACCCAGTACTTC
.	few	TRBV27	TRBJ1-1	CASSLDGDVFNTEAFF	TGTGCCAGCAGTTTAGACGGAGATGTTTTTAACACTGAAGCTTTCTTT
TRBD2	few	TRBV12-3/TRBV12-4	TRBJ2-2	CASSFVLAVPTGELFF	TGTGCCAGCAGTTTTGTGCTAGCGGTCCCCACCGGGGAGCTGTTTTTT
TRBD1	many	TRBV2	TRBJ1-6	CATARTGNNSPLHF	TGTGCCACCGCCCGGACAGGGAATAATTCACCCCTCCACTTT
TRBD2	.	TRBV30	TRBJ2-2	CAWTSAHGGATGELFF	TGTGCCTGGACTAGTGCCCACGGGGGGGCCACCGGGGAGCTGTTTTTT
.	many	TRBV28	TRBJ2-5	CASSWEEIAGQETQYF	TGTGCCAGCAGTTGGGAGGAAATCGCGGGCCAAGAGACCCAGTACTTC
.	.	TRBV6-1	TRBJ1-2	CASIGIRAYDYTF	TGTGCCAGCATCGGCATTAGGGCTTATGACTACACCTTC
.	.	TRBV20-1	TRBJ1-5	CSARDPMGVLNQPQHF	TGCAGTGCTAGAGATCCTATGGGAGTGCTCAATCAGCCCCAGCATTTT
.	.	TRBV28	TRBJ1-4	CASRKRHYNEKLFF	TGTGCCAGCAGGAAGCGACATTATAATGAAAAACTGTTTTTT